This T cell receptor (beta chain) was found in a study of blood T cells in healthy people across ages. The authors ran a second PCR of about 7 to 12 cycles using a sample-barcoded 5' primer and a J-beta primer mix. TCRdb reanalysed the 5' RACE reads using MiXCR and keeps one entry per CDR3 protein. Among 750,000 to 1,000,000 distinct CDR3 sequences, almost 30% were seen once, and the ten largest hold about 10%. Comment on this clonotype: This may be a read error, as it is one base from a much larger clone.

The draw of peripheral blood yielded roughly 10 milliliters from each donor. This CDR3 region has 13 residues. CDR1 LGHDT and CDR2 YNNKEL come from the germline V gene (reference sequence). The sample was also linked to a second study, of T cells of mothers and their children. This second study notes: Overlap in related mother-child pairs always slightly exceeded unrelated pairs, never significantly.

Input material: blood. This receptor was taken from a woman in her thirties or forties in good health. The chain combines TRBV3-1 with TRBJ2-7; D uncertain. The DNA for the CDR3 is TGTGCCGGCAGCCAAGGGCAGTCGGGCGAGCAGTACTTC. It is translated as CAGSQGQSGEQYF.